The 13 T cell receptor beta chains listed next were all sequenced from one sample in a study of T cell changes during pregnancy in multiple sclerosis. Libraries were prepared by immunoSEQ multiplex PCR; TCRdb keeps only in-frame clonotypes and omits some of them. There are 85,000 to 130,000 clones in the sample; 85% to 95% occur only once, and less than 2% lies in the top ten. The sample here was peripheral blood, taken after pregnancy. These receptors all stem from a female donor with multiple sclerosis, enrolled in a pregnancy study.

The rearrangement uses TRBV5-1 and TRBJ1-2; D possibly corresponds to TRBD1 (5 bases). The V end lost 1 base, the J end lost 2 bases, and 12 bases lay between the germline ends. The CDR3 is 15 amino acids. The germline V gene has CDR1 SGHRS and CDR2 YFSETQ. For the CDR3, the DNA is TGCGCCAGCAGCTTGTGGCTGGGGGGGAACTATGGCTACACCTTC. The encoded protein is CASSLWLGGNYGYTF.

For the CDR3, the DNA is TGTGCCAGCAGCCCGTTGGCCGGGACAGATAATCAGCCCCAGCATTTT. Protein product: CASSPLAGTDNQPQHF. The V call is TRBV7-8, the J call TRBJ1-5; 7 positions agree with TRBD1. The trim removed 5 bases at V and 4 bases at J, leaving 11 bases unmatched. This CDR3 is 16 amino acids long. CDR1 is SGHVS and CDR2 is FQNEAQ in the germline V gene.

The V call is TRBV9, the J call TRBJ2-7, with a weak D call TRBD1 (5 bases). The CDR3 is 14 amino acids. Per germline, CDR1 SGDLS and CDR2 YYNGEE. The V and J ends lost 0 bases and 2 bases respectively, with 9 bases between them. As DNA, the CDR3 is TGTGCCAGCAGCGTAGGGACACCCCCCTACGAGCAGTACTTC. It is translated as CASSVGTPPYEQYF.

This chain joins TRBV28 and TRBJ1-2; D perhaps matches TRBD1 (5 bases). Germline lookup yields CDR1 MDHEN and CDR2 SYDVKM. This CDR3 has 13 residues. V was pared by 5 bases and J by 5 bases, with 12 bases between. The CDR3 DNA reads as TGTGCCAGCAGTGACAGTGGCAAGTATGGCTACACCTTC. Encoded protein: CASSDSGKYGYTF.

V usage is TRBV6-1 and J usage is TRBJ2-7; a possible D gene is TRBD1 (6 bases). V lost 6 bases and J lost 6, with 18 bases in between. The CDR3 is 14 residues long. The germline CDR1 and CDR2 sequences are MNHNS and SASEGT. The CDR3 coding sequence is TGTGCCAGCAGCGCTGTTCGAGGGGGATCCGAGCAGTACTTC. This codes for CASSAVRGGSEQYF.

The chain employs TRBV5-1 and TRBJ2-3; 11 bases align to TRBD1. CDR1 is SGHRS and CDR2 is YFSETQ in the germline V gene. This CDR3 comprises 17 residues. V shed 4 bases, J shed 0 bases, and the junction held 7 bases outside the gene matches. The CDR3 DNA is TGCGCCAGCAGCCGGACCGGGACAGGGGGAAGCACAGATACGCAGTATTTT. Amino acids: CASSRTGTGGSTDTQYF.

This rearrangement joins TRBV11-2 to TRBJ1-4; 9 positions agree with TRBD1. Germline loops: CDR1 SGHAT, CDR2 FQNNGV. V trimming: 5 bases; J trimming: 5 bases; junction bases outside the gene matches: 9. CDR3 length: 16 amino acids. CDR3 coding DNA: TGTGCCAGCAGCAAATGGCCGGGACAGGGCAATGAAAAACTGTTTTTT. Its protein is CASSKWPGQGNEKLFF.

V usage is TRBV27 and J usage is TRBJ1-2; a possible D gene is TRBD1 (6 bases). The CDR3 consists of 14 residues. V lost 5 bases and J lost 4, with 14 bases in between. Looked up from germline, CDR1 is MNHEY and CDR2 is SMNVEV (reference sequence). CDR3 sequence (DNA): TGTGCCAGCAGTCTAAAGGGGGAAGGCTATGGCTACACCTTC. Its translation: CASSLKGEGYGYTF.

The chain uses TRBV6-5 and TRBJ1-1, with D possibly TRBD1 on 5 matching bases. Trimming removed 5 bases from V and 0 bases from J, with 13 bases in between. Looked up from germline, CDR1 is MNHEY and CDR2 is SVGAGI. The CDR3 extends over 15 amino acids. The CDR3 loop is CASSTSGGMNTEAFF. The DNA of the CDR3 is TGTGCCAGCAGTACCAGCGGGGGTATGAACACTGAAGCTTTCTTT.

This chain connects TRBV6-1 to TRBJ2-3, with TRBD2 matching over 9 bases. The trim removed 3 bases at V and 6 bases at J, leaving 10 bases unmatched. CDR1 and CDR2 from the germline V gene are MNHNS and SASEGT. The CDR3 runs 16 residues. The CDR3 DNA reads TGTGCCAGCAGTGACAGCGGGGGGCCGCCTGGGGATACGCAGTATTTT. This encodes CASSDSGGPPGDTQYF.

The chain has TRBV5-5 and TRBJ1-2; TRBD1 might be the D (6 bases). The CDR3 has 13 residues. Between the trimmed V and J ends, which lost 2 bases and 5 bases, there was a span of 10 bases. Germline loops: CDR1 SGHKS, CDR2 YYEKEE (reference sequence). In DNA, the CDR3 is TGTGCCAGCAGCTTTAGACAGGATTATGGCTACACCTTC. It translates to CASSFRQDYGYTF.

This CDR3 reads CASSLGVGLQETQYF. The CDR3 region has the DNA TGTGCCAGCAGCTTAGGGGTGGGACTCCAAGAGACCCAGTACTTC. The rearrangement joins TRBV13 to TRBJ2-5, with D possibly TRBD2 on 6 matching bases. From germline, CDR1 is PRHDT and CDR2 FYEKMQ (reference sequence). This CDR3 is built from 15 residues. V was trimmed by 0 bases and J by 1 base, leaving 9 bases between them. Based on the CDR3 plus reference TRBV13 and TRBJ2-5, the full variable domain is AAGVIQSPRHLIKEKRETATLKCYPIPRHDTVYWYQQGPGQDPQFLISFYEKMQSDKGSIPDRFSAQQFSDYHSELNMSSLELGDSALYFCASSLGVGLQETQYFGPGTRLLVL.

This rearrangement joins TRBV5-1 to TRBJ1-5; D ambiguous. Between the trimmed V and J ends, which lost 0 bases and 0 bases, there was a span of 4 bases. The germline CDR1 and CDR2 sequences are SGHRS and YFSETQ. The CDR3 sequence is 14 residues long. CDR3 in DNA: TGCGCCAGCAGCTTGGACACTAGCAATCAGCCCCAGCATTTT. Protein product: CASSLDTSNQPQHF.